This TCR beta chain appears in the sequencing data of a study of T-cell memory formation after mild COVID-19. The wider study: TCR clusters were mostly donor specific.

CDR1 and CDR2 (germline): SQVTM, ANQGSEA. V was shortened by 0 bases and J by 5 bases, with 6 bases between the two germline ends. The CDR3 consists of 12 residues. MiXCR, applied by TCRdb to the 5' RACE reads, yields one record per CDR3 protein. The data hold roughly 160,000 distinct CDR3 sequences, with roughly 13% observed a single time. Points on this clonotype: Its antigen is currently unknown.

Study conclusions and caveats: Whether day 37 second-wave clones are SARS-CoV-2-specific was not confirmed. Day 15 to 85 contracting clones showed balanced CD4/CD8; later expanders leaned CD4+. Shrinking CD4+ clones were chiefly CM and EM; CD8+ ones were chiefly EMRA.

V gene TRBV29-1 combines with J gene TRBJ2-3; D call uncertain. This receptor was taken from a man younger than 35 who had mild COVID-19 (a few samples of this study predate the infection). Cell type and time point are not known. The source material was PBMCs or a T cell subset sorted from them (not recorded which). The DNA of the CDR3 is TGCAGCGTTGAAGAGTCCGGAGATACGCAGTATTTT. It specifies CSVEESGDTQYF.